Listed below are T cell receptor beta chains from one sample, sequenced in a study of identical twins. One entry per CDR3 protein, called by TCRdb with MiXCR from the 5' RACE reads. The sample lists about 530,000 distinct CDR3 sequences, around 15% occurring once. These sequences were also reported in another study, on yellow fever vaccine responses in identical twins.

Material: CD4+ T cells sorted from blood. These receptors all stem from a woman younger than 30 in good health. CDR3s leave out the opening cysteine and the closing phenylalanine or tryptophan. Fields, in order: D gene, clone size, CDR3 length, J gene, V gene, CDR3 protein. D genes are given only for firm matches. Some rows mark clone size as missing; the rest say once, few, many or name a class of expanded clone.

>.|few|12|TRBJ2-7|TRBV28
ASSSTEISYEQY
>TRBD2|few|12|TRBJ2-2|TRBV6-1
ASTRLAGKVELF
>TRBD2|.|15|TRBJ2-1|TRBV19
ATAWAGGPSAYNEQF
>.|few|11|TRBJ2-6|TRBV20-1
SAGFSGANVLT
>TRBD1|.|14|TRBJ2-7|TRBV28
ASSRGGTGSSYEQY
>TRBD1|few|18|TRBJ1-4|TRBV4-1
ASSLLGAQGARTSREKLF
>.|once|12|TRBJ2-7|TRBV11-3
ASSPIRAGYEQY
>.|few|16|TRBJ2-3|TRBV4-1
ASSQGPDRRGIVDTQY
>.|.|13|TRBJ2-3|TRBV25-1
ASRSVGGGTDTQY
>.|few|12|TRBJ2-2|TRBV6-1
ASSTGRDTGELF
>TRBD2|few|12|TRBJ2-1|TRBV6-1
ALTGGYRYNEQF
>.|.|11|TRBJ1-2|TRBV5-1
ASSLATDYGYT
>TRBD2|.|13|TRBJ2-2|TRBV5-1
ASKGTSGSTGELF
>TRBD1|.|18|TRBJ2-2|TRBV12-3/TRBV12-4
ASNLVRDRLGPTPTGELF
>.|.|11|TRBJ1-1|TRBV10-3
AISDQGRTEAF
>.|.|12|TRBJ1-1|TRBV4-1
ASRQVGGSTEAF
>.|many|17|TRBJ2-5|TRBV15
ATSRDRPWLGGPRETQY